Listed below are T cell receptor beta chains from one sample, sequenced in a study of CD8 T cells in ankylosing spondylitis. TCRdb re-analysed the 5' RACE reads in MiXCR, keeping a single row per CDR3 protein. The table shows roughly 440,000 distinct CDR3 sequences, with about 15% occurring only once. The specimen was blood, either unsorted or a sorted T cell fraction (not recorded which). Source of these receptors: a male donor with ankylosing spondylitis. Each CDR3 is given with its conserved first and last residue. The D gene is left open where the match is weak. A clone size is listed for some rows: how often the clone was seen (once, few, many), or a class if it is expanded.

D	size	J	V	CDR3	DNA
NA	many	TRBJ1-3	TRBV12-3/TRBV12-4	CASSDGSSGNTIYF	TGTGCCAGCAGTGACGGGAGCTCTGGAAACACCATATATTTT
TRBD1	few	TRBJ2-7	TRBV20-1	CSADRAAYEQYF	TGCAGTGCGGACAGGGCCGCCTACGAGCAGTACTTC
NA	NA	TRBJ2-7	TRBV20-1	CSARTPYEQYF	TGCAGTGCTAGGACCCCCTACGAGCAGTACTTC
TRBD2	few	TRBJ2-1	TRBV9	CASSVTTSGRNEQFF	TGTGCCAGCAGCGTGACGACTAGCGGGAGGAATGAGCAGTTCTTC
TRBD2	few	TRBJ2-7	TRBV7-2	CASSLAGTSGRAVEQYF	TGTGCCAGCAGCTTAGCTGGGACTAGCGGGAGGGCCGTCGAGCAGTACTTC
TRBD1	NA	TRBJ1-2	TRBV3-1	CASSRMGQGVYGYTF	TGTGCCAGCAGCCGCATGGGACAGGGTGTCTATGGCTACACCTTC
NA	NA	TRBJ2-2	TRBV2	CAVRRGRDTGELFF	TGTGCCGTCCGCAGAGGGCGGGACACCGGGGAGCTGTTTTTT
NA	NA	TRBJ1-4	TRBV7-9	CASSAQVDRPSNEKLFF	TGTGCCAGCAGCGCACAGGTTGACCGGCCCTCCAATGAAAAACTGTTTTTT
TRBD1	NA	TRBJ1-6	TRBV18	CASSPLDRVGSPLHF	TGTGCCAGCTCACCCTTAGACAGGGTGGGTTCACCCCTCCACTTT
NA	NA	TRBJ2-3	TRBV20-1	CSARIAPDTQYF	TGCAGTGCTAGGATTGCGCCAGATACGCAGTATTTT
NA	NA	TRBJ2-3	TRBV14	CASSQDIVADTQYF	TGTGCCAGCAGCCAAGATATCGTCGCAGATACGCAGTATTTT
NA	NA	TRBJ2-2	TRBV9	CASSVAVAGELFF	TGTGCCAGCAGCGTAGCAGTCGCCGGGGAGCTGTTTTTT
NA	few	TRBJ2-7	TRBV7-2	CASSFNGGYEQYF	TGTGCCAGCAGCTTTAATGGTGGTTACGAGCAGTACTTC
NA	few	TRBJ2-7	TRBV6-1	CASSERPESTYEQYF	TGTGCCAGCAGTGAAAGGCCGGAATCTACCTACGAGCAGTACTTC
TRBD2	few	TRBJ2-3	TRBV5-4	CASSAAGRTSGDTQYF	TGTGCCAGCAGCGCAGCCGGGCGGACTAGCGGAGATACGCAGTATTTT
TRBD1	many	TRBJ1-1	TRBV5-1	CASFPGPGQGREAFF	TGCGCCAGTTTCCCAGGTCCTGGACAGGGACGTGAAGCTTTCTTT
NA	many	TRBJ2-7	TRBV5-1	CASSINTGYEQYF	TGCGCCAGCAGCATTAATACAGGGTACGAGCAGTACTTC
NA	NA	TRBJ2-7	TRBV5-1	CASSVGTSSYEQYF	TGCGCCAGCTCCGTCGGGACATCCTCCTACGAGCAGTACTTC
NA	NA	TRBJ1-4	TRBV7-9	CASSPGQLQNEKLFF	TGTGCCAGCAGCCCAGGACAGCTTCAGAATGAAAAACTGTTTTTT
TRBD1	NA	TRBJ2-7	TRBV5-1	CASSSGQAFSYEQYF	TGCGCCAGCAGTTCCGGACAGGCTTTCTCCTACGAGCAGTACTTC
TRBD2	many	TRBJ2-1	TRBV24-1	CATSDSSGGANYNEQFF	TGTGCCACCAGTGACTCTAGCGGGGGGGCGAACTACAATGAGCAGTTCTTC
NA	few	TRBJ1-3	TRBV20-1	CSARDFSGNTIYF	TGCAGTGCTAGAGATTTTTCTGGAAACACCATATATTTT
TRBD2	few	TRBJ2-3	TRBV7-2	CASHKAGGAGNTQYF	TGTGCCAGCCACAAAGCGGGAGGGGCGGGAAATACGCAGTATTTT
TRBD1	NA	TRBJ2-7	TRBV3-1	CASSPRQGWYEQYF	TGTGCCAGCAGCCCCCGACAGGGTTGGTACGAGCAGTACTTC
NA	few	TRBJ1-2	TRBV20-1	CSATGGADYGYTF	TGCAGTGCCACCGGAGGGGCAGACTATGGCTACACCTTC
TRBD2	NA	TRBJ2-7	TRBV5-1	CASRGGGTTPTEQYF	TGCGCCAGCAGAGGCGGGGGTACCACCCCAACCGAGCAGTACTTC
NA	NA	TRBJ2-3	TRBV11-1	CASSSAGPPTDTQYF	TGTGCCAGCAGCTCGGCAGGCCCGCCGACAGATACGCAGTATTTT
NA	NA	TRBJ1-6	TRBV7-2	CASSLRGQLNSPLHF	TGTGCCAGCAGCTTAAGAGGACAGCTTAATTCACCCCTCCACTTT
NA	few	TRBJ2-3	TRBV12-3/TRBV12-4	CASSLDRLKGTGTDTQYF	TGTGCCAGCAGTTTAGACCGTCTAAAAGGAACCGGCACAGATACGCAGTATTTT
TRBD1	NA	TRBJ2-7	TRBV5-1	CASSLAAGTGWYF	TGCGCCAGCAGCTTGGCCGCCGGGACAGGGTGGTACTTC
TRBD2	NA	TRBJ2-1	TRBV5-8	CASTAVGGRLGYNEQFF	TGTGCCAGCACCGCGGTCGGGGGGAGGTTAGGATACAATGAGCAGTTCTTC
NA	many	TRBJ1-1	TRBV6-1	CASSETVFNTEAFF	TGTGCCAGCAGCGAGACAGTGTTCAACACTGAAGCTTTCTTT